This TCR beta chain was observed in a study of PD-L1 blockade in urothelial cancer. Overall study: T cells numbered a median of around 140,000 in the blood samples.

All patients handed over anywhere from 1 to 8 samples, pretreatment and on-treatment. Templates that were synthetic TCR analogs were spiked into each PCR. The method was immunoSEQ multiplex PCR; TCRdb's version includes in-frame clones alone and lacks a portion of them. This table holds 35,000 to 50,000 clones, 81% found once. The CDR3 consists of 15 residues. CDR1 and CDR2 from the germline V gene are SGHAT and FQNNGV. Trimming took 1 base from V and 5 from J, leaving 15 bases between them. V and J are TRBV11-2 and TRBJ2-7, with a weak D call TRBD2 (6 bases). The starting material was PBMCs, obtained around atezolizumab (anti-PD-L1) treatment. The sequence was obtained from a man between 65 and 85 years old with urothelial cancer. In DNA, the CDR3 is TGTGCCAGCAGCTTAGTGGGGGGAGAGTTCGACGAGCAGTACTTC. Translation: CASSLVGGEFDEQYF. The full variable domain, its missing parts supplied by reference TRBV11-2 and TRBJ2-7, is EAGVAQSPRYKIIEKRQSVAFWCNPISGHATLYWYQQILGQGPKLLIQFQNNGVVDDSQLPKDRFSAERLKGVDSTLKIQPAKLEDSAVYLCASSLVGGEFDEQYFGPGTRLTVT.